This T cell receptor (beta chain) derives from a study of shared clonotypes between healthy human individuals. CD45RO negativity and positive selection for CCR7 defined naive CD8 cells, a population that excluded terminally differentiated effector memory CD45RA+ cells. TCRdb's table, derived via immunoSEQ multiplex PCR, lists solely in-frame clones and lacks some. The sample has 2 million to 2.5 million clones, just over 90% seen once. The TCR comes from a man younger than 30 in good health. Some clones in this sample may be carry-over from other donors' samples. Sequenced material: naive CD8+ T cells from PBMCs.

CDR3 in amino acids: CASSSQRQGARTDTQYF. The CDR3 DNA reads TGTGCCAGCAGTTCACAGAGACAGGGGGCCCGCACAGATACGCAGTATTTT. The rearrangement joins TRBV6-4 to TRBJ2-3; 10 bases are a match to TRBD1. CDR3 length: 17 residues. Trimming took 5 bases from V and 1 from J; bases not matched to a gene: 9. CDR1 and CDR2 (germline): MRHNA, SNTAGT.